Following are 17 T cell receptor beta chains from one sample sequenced in a study of blood T cell repertoires in COVID-19. The method was immunoSEQ multiplex PCR; TCRdb's version includes in-frame clones alone and lacks a portion of them. The sample yields over 150,000 clones, about 85% seen once. The sequenced sample consisted of peripheral blood. These receptors were collected from a man in his forties or fifties with acute or convalescent COVID-19.

This chain connects TRBV3-1 (or the pseudogene TRBV3-2) to TRBJ2-5, with 8 nucleotides matching TRBD2. In germline, CDR1 is LGHDT, CDR2 YNNKEL (reference sequence). This CDR3 region has 14 residues. Trimming took 2 bases from V and 5 from J; bases not matched to a gene: 4. Here the CDR3 DNA reads TGTGCCAGCAGCCAAAACGTAGCGGGGGAGACCCAGTACTTC. Its protein is CASSQNVAGETQYF.

V usage is TRBV2 and J usage is TRBJ1-1; D may be TRBD1 (5 bases). CDR3 length equals 16 residues. The V end was cut by 4 bases, the J end by 1 base, with 16 bases between. Germline V gene lookup returns CDR1 SNHLY and CDR2 FYNNEI. In DNA form, the CDR3 reads TGTGCCAGCAGTGGGGCCGGGGGGAACCAGAACACTGAAGCTTTCTTT. It codes for CASSGAGGNQNTEAFF.

The CDR3 loop reads CSVEGLGRSGLVSDTQYF. The CDR3 region has the DNA TGCAGCGTTGAAGGCCTTGGCCGATCTGGACTAGTCTCAGATACGCAGTATTTT. The chain employs TRBV29-1 and TRBJ2-3; 7 bases map to TRBD2. The CDR3 length is 18 residues. In germline, CDR1 is SQVTM, CDR2 ANQGSEA. V trimming: 1 base; J trimming: 4 bases; junction bases outside the gene matches: 17.

The J gene is TRBJ2-1, the V gene TRBV3-1 (or the pseudogene TRBV3-2); 9 bases are shared with TRBD2. Trimming cost V 6 bases and J 6 bases; bases outside gene matches: 9. The CDR3 loop spans 15 amino acids. Germline V gene sequence: CDR1 LGHDT, CDR2 YNNKEL (reference sequence). CDR3 sequence reads: CASREGLARTNEQFF. The CDR3 coding sequence is TGTGCCAGCAGGGAAGGACTAGCGAGAACCAATGAGCAGTTCTTC.

The CDR3 protein is CASSQELAPGPSAEKLFF. CDR3 nucleotide sequence: TGTGCCAGCAGCCAAGAACTAGCTCCGGGACCCTCTGCCGAAAAACTGTTTTTT. The V call is TRBV3-1 (or the pseudogene TRBV3-2), the J call TRBJ1-4; weak D call: TRBD1 (5 bases). The CDR3 is 18 residues long. Germline V gene sequence: CDR1 LGHDT, CDR2 YNNKEL (reference sequence). The ends were cut back, 0 bases at V and 8 bases at J, with 22 bases in the middle.

This rearrangement joins TRBV18 to TRBJ2-1; 10 positions agree with TRBD2. The trim removed 3 bases at V and 10 bases at J, leaving 6 bases unmatched. Germline V lookup: CDR1 KGHSH, CDR2 LQKENI. The length of the CDR3 is 14 residues. The CDR3, as DNA: TGTGCCAGCTCACCCTCTAGCGGGGGTGAAGAGCAGTTCTTC. Translated: CASSPSSGGEEQFF.

The chain couples TRBV7-3 to TRBJ2-7; D gene unclear. This CDR3 region has 14 residues. Trimming left V 5 bases short and J 2 bases short, with 13 bases between. The germline V gene encodes CDR1 SGHTA and CDR2 FQGTGA. CDR3 sequence: CASSPAGATYEQYF. In nucleotides, the CDR3 is TGTGCCAGCAGCCCGGCAGGTGCTACCTACGAGCAGTACTTC. Based on the CDR3 plus reference TRBV7-3 and TRBJ2-7, the full variable domain is GAGVSQTPSNKVTEKGKYVELRCDPISGHTALYWYRQSLGQGPEFLIYFQGTGAADDSGLPNDRFFAVRPEGSVSTLKIQRTERGDSAVYLCASSPAGATYEQYFGPGTRLTVT.

The V and J genes are TRBV27 and TRBJ1-2; the match to TRBD1 covers 7 bases. The CDR3 spans 13 residues. Trimming took 7 bases from V and 6 from J; bases not matched to a gene: 8. Germline loops: CDR1 MNHEY, CDR2 SMNVEV (reference sequence). This chain's CDR3 is CASKRGGAHGYTF. CDR3 bases: TGTGCCAGCAAGAGAGGGGGCGCACATGGCTACACCTTC.

This clone has just one count. The genes are TRBV7-9 and TRBJ1-6; 7 bases fit TRBD1. V gave up 8 bases and J gave up 0 bases; unmatched junction bases: 7. This CDR3 contains 16 residues. Germline CDR1 reads SEHNR; CDR2 reads FQNEAQ (reference sequence). CDR3 DNA: TGTGCCAGCGCCAGACAGGGAGGCTCCTATAATTCACCCCTCCACTTT. The encoded protein is CASARQGGSYNSPLHF.

By share of the sample, this clone is medium-sized. The J gene is TRBJ2-2, the V gene TRBV6-4; 8 bases line up with TRBD1. From germline, CDR1 is MRHNA and CDR2 SNTAGT. Losses at the gene ends were 4 bases for V and 7 bases for J; bases not matched to a gene: 2. There are 13 residues in the CDR3. CDR3: CASSATGVGELFF. In DNA, the CDR3 is TGTGCCAGCAGTGCGACAGGGGTCGGGGAGCTGTTTTTT.

The rearrangement joins TRBV3-1 (or the pseudogene TRBV3-2) to TRBJ2-2, with D tentatively TRBD2 (5 bases). V shed 3 bases and J shed 13 bases, with 12 bases lying between them. CDR1 and CDR2 (germline): LGHDT, YNNKEL (reference sequence). The CDR3 loop spans 12 amino acids. CDR3 sequence (DNA): TGTGCCAGCAGCCAGTCGACGGGATGGCTGTTTTTT. Translation gives CASSQSTGWLFF.

The V and J genes are TRBV5-1 and TRBJ2-5, with D maybe TRBD1 (6 bases). The V gene lost 7 bases and the J gene lost 4 bases, with 14 bases spanning the gap. CDR1 and CDR2 (germline): SGHRS, YFSETQ. The CDR3 is 13 amino acids. The CDR3 loop is CASCPTGGETQYF. The CDR3 region has the DNA TGCGCCAGCTGCCCGACAGGAGGAGAGACCCAGTACTTC.

The count of this clone is one. This sequence joins TRBV7-3 and TRBJ1-1; perhaps TRBD1 as D (5 bases). V lost 2 bases and J lost 2, with 6 bases in between. The CDR3 extends over 13 amino acids. Per germline, CDR1 SGHTA and CDR2 FQGTGA. For the CDR3, the DNA is TGTGCCAGCAGCTTAGACAGTAACACTGAAGCTTTCTTT. Protein sequence: CASSLDSNTEAFF.

The rearrangement uses TRBV28 and TRBJ2-5; maybe TRBD1 (5 bases). V was pared by 1 base and J by 4 bases, with 13 bases between. This CDR3 is 15 amino acids long. Per the germline V gene, CDR1 is MDHEN and CDR2 is SYDVKM. CDR3 loop: CASSLYRIPTETQYF. The DNA for the CDR3 is TGTGCCAGCAGTTTATACAGGATTCCCACAGAGACCCAGTACTTC.

This clone was detected only once. The rearrangement links TRBV5-5 to TRBJ1-2; 8 bases agree with TRBD1. J was trimmed by 8 bases and V by 0 bases; bases with no gene match: 6. The CDR3 has 14 residues. The germline CDR1 and CDR2 sequences are SGHKS and YYEKEE (reference sequence). The CDR3 protein is CASSLVGQAMGYTF. Here the CDR3 DNA reads TGTGCCAGCAGCTTGGTGGGACAGGCAATGGGCTACACCTTC.

This sequence joins TRBV4-2 and TRBJ2-5; TRBD1 matches at 7 bases. V was pared by 0 bases and J by 5 bases, with 9 bases of the junction left unmatched. Germline loops: CDR1 LGHNA, CDR2 YNFKEQ. The CDR3 is 16 residues long. The CDR3 nucleotides read TGTGCCAGCAGCCAAGAAGGGGGCAGGGTTCGGGAGACCCAGTACTTC. Amino acids: CASSQEGGRVRETQYF.

The sample holds a few counts of this clone. The chain employs TRBV6-5 and TRBJ1-2; no clear D gene. The CDR3 runs 12 residues. Germline lookup yields CDR1 MNHEY and CDR2 SVGAGI. V lost 5 bases and J lost 8, with 12 bases in between. This CDR3 reads CASSPGTWGYTF. The CDR3 coding sequence is TGTGCCAGCAGTCCAGGTACTTGGGGCTACACCTTC.